The clone carrying this T cell receptor beta chain has more than one count but fewer than ten. Drawing of blood for sampling happened at baseline, at cycle 4 day 1, and at cycle 7 day 1. Produced via immunoSEQ multiplex PCR; TCRdb's table is partial and in-frame only. Of more than 55,000 clones in the sample, more than 65% are singletons; the top ten hold roughly 6.5%. This entry belongs to a study of OX40 agonist ivuxolimab in advanced cancers. Study-level background: Intravenous ivuxolimab at 0.01 to 10 mg/kg was given to patients every 2 weeks. Checkpoint inhibitors had been given previously to roughly 40% of patients. Three partial responders included one hepatocellular carcinoma patient and two cutaneous melanoma patients.

The CDR3 is 16 residues long. V trimming: 0 bases; J trimming: 2 bases; junction bases outside the gene matches: 7. In germline, CDR1 is SGDLS, CDR2 YYNGEE. This TCR came from an adult with an advanced solid tumor such as melanoma, head and neck, liver or kidney cancer. The V call is TRBV9, the J call TRBJ1-2; 7 bases map to TRBD1. Specimen: CD4+ or CD8+ T cells sorted from blood, collected in a trial of the OX40 agonist ivuxolimab. This CDR3 is CASSVGKTGVNYGYTF. Here the CDR3 DNA reads TGTGCCAGCAGCGTAGGGAAAACAGGGGTGAACTATGGCTACACCTTC.